These 17 T cell receptor beta chains came from one sample sequenced in a study of T cells in Graves' hyperthyroidism and ophthalmopathy. Amplified regions were TCR beta CDR3 sequences from RNA transcripts. First-round RT-PCR targeting the TCR CDR3 was performed with the HTBI primer set. TCRdb re-derived calls from the multiplex PCR reads in MiXCR, one entry per CDR3 protein. Of approximately 370,000 distinct CDR3 sequences detected, roughly a sixth appear once; the ten largest clones hold almost 35%. Sequences were obtained from blood. Receptors were obtained from a woman between 25 and 40 years old with Graves' hyperthyroidism that later progressed to Graves' ophthalmopathy.

There are many counts of this clonotype. This sequence joins TRBV14 and TRBJ2-3, with D unresolved. This CDR3 has 18 residues. Per the germline V gene, CDR1 is SGHDN and CDR2 is FVKESK. The V and J ends lost 2 bases and 3 bases respectively, with 21 bases between them. The CDR3 nucleotides read TGTGCCAGCAGCCAACCTAGATTTGCGGAACAAGCAACAGATACGCAGTATTTT. Its translation is CASSQPRFAEQATDTQYF.

The chain recombines TRBV29-1 with TRBJ2-5; D not certain. V was clipped by 2 bases and J by 2 bases, with 3 bases between them. In germline, CDR1 is SQVTM, CDR2 ANQGSEA. The CDR3 consists of 11 residues. The CDR3 region is CSVERQETQYF. CDR3 sequence (DNA): TGCAGCGTTGAAAGACAAGAGACCCAGTACTTC.

This clonotype has a count of ten or more. The rearrangement links TRBV28 to TRBJ1-5; D may be TRBD1 (5 bases). Trimming left V 6 bases short and J 0 bases short, with 15 bases between. The germline gives CDR1 MDHEN, CDR2 SYDVKM. This CDR3 has 16 amino acids. Written as DNA, the CDR3 is TGTGCCAGCAGCCCGCCGGGACTCCGTAGCAATCAGCCCCAGCATTTT. Amino acids: CASSPPGLRSNQPQHF.

Turning to this clonotype: A much larger clone differs from this one at a single base, so this may be a read error. This chain joins TRBV11-2 and TRBJ1-2; possible D gene TRBD1, 6 bases. Germline values: CDR1 SGHAT, CDR2 FQNNGV. This CDR3 has 12 residues. The CDR3, as DNA: TGTACCAGCAGCAGGGACATCTATGGCTACACCTTC. This gives the protein CTSSRDIYGYTF.

This clonotype has a count of ten or more. V usage is TRBV27 and J usage is TRBJ2-1; D is possibly TRBD1 or TRBD2 (5 bases each). Germline lookup yields CDR1 MNHEY and CDR2 SMNVEV (reference sequence). The V and J ends lost 3 bases and 7 bases respectively, with 13 bases between them. The CDR3 is 14 residues long. The CDR3 sequence is CASSLTNKGNEQFF. CDR3 coding DNA: TGTGCCAGCAGTTTGACTAATAAGGGGAATGAGCAGTTCTTC.

The chain combines TRBV20-1 with TRBJ2-7, with 12 bases lining up with TRBD2. V dropped 1 base and J dropped 2; count of bases not matched to a gene: 6. The V gene's germline CDR1 is DFQATT and CDR2 SNEGSKA (reference sequence). The CDR3 has 16 amino acids. The CDR3 loop is CSARGLAGDSPYEQYF. Written as DNA, the CDR3 is TGCAGTGCTAGAGGACTAGCGGGAGATTCCCCCTACGAGCAGTACTTC.

In this sample, this clonotype turned up many times. The rearrangement joins TRBV18 to TRBJ2-2, with D unresolved. Germline-derived CDR1 and CDR2 are KGHSH and LQKENI. The CDR3 is 16 residues long. Trimming removed 2 bases at V and 6 bases at J, with 16 bases between. The CDR3 here is CASSPIQPRVAGELFF. The CDR3 coding sequence is TGTGCCAGCTCACCAATTCAGCCCCGGGTCGCCGGGGAGCTGTTTTTT.

This clonotype was recorded at least ten times. This chain connects TRBV28 to TRBJ1-6; tentative D call: TRBD1 (6 bases). Germline V gene sequence: CDR1 MDHEN, CDR2 SYDVKM. This CDR3 comprises 15 residues. The germline V and J ends were trimmed by 5 bases and 9 bases, with 17 bases remaining between them. CDR3 in amino acids: CASSPNRDHSSPLHF. DNA for the CDR3: TGTGCCAGCAGTCCAAACAGGGATCATAGTTCACCCCTCCACTTT.

This rearrangement joins TRBV20-1 to TRBJ1-4, with D hard to call. This CDR3 is 15 amino acids long. The V end lost 5 bases, the J end lost 5 bases, and 18 bases lay between the germline ends. CDR1 and CDR2 (germline): DFQATT, SNEGSKA (reference sequence). This chain's CDR3 is CSASMPTEDNEKLFF. The CDR3 coding sequence is TGCAGTGCTTCAATGCCCACGGAAGACAATGAAAAACTGTTTTTT.

This clonotype was counted ten times or more. The genes are TRBV27 and TRBJ2-3; no definite D call. This CDR3 is built from 12 residues. Germline V CDR1 and CDR2: MNHEY, SMNVEV (reference sequence). Trimming cost V 5 bases and J 2 bases, with 5 bases left between them. The CDR3 region is CASSPVTDTQYF. CDR3 bases: TGTGCCAGCAGTCCGGTCACAGATACGCAGTATTTT.

Many counts were recorded for this clonotype. The chain is built from TRBV6-1 and TRBJ1-1; perhaps TRBD1 as D (5 bases). Trimming took 9 bases from V and 6 from J, leaving 14 bases between them. The length of the CDR3 is 12 residues. Germline CDR1 reads MNHNS; CDR2 reads SASEGT. CDR3: CASANRFPEAFF. The CDR3 DNA is TGTGCCAGTGCTAACAGGTTTCCTGAAGCTTTCTTT.

The J gene is TRBJ1-3, the V gene TRBV11-1; D is uncertain. Germline-derived CDR1 and CDR2 are SGHAT and FQDESV (reference sequence). The V and J ends lost 5 bases and 4 bases respectively, with 24 bases between them. The length of the CDR3 is 18 residues. Here the CDR3 reads CASSRTSFTFSAGNTIYF. CDR3 coding DNA: TGTGCCAGCAGCCGGACCTCCTTCACCTTCTCAGCGGGAAACACCATATATTTT.

This clonotype was seen once. This may come from a read error, since a much larger clone is one base off. This chain connects TRBV3-1 to TRBJ2-5, with D possibly being TRBD2 (6 bases). With 4 bases removed from V and 5 bases from J, the gap between germline ends came to 17 bases. The length of the CDR3 is 15 residues. Germline V gene lookup returns CDR1 LGHDT and CDR2 YNNKEL (reference sequence). CDR3: CASSRWDSVTETQYF. The DNA of the CDR3 is TGTGCCAGCAGCCGCTGGGACTCCGTAACGGAGACCCAGTACTTC.

This clonotype was seen many times. The chain employs TRBV5-1 and TRBJ1-1; D unclear. V gave up 4 bases and J gave up 6 bases, with 16 bases separating them. The CDR3 spans 14 residues. Germline CDR1 and CDR2: SGHRS and YFSETQ. This chain's CDR3 is CASSPQGIKAEAFF. In nucleotides, the CDR3 is TGCGCCAGCAGCCCGCAAGGGATAAAGGCTGAAGCTTTCTTT.

This sequence joins TRBV30 and TRBJ2-2; 11 positions match TRBD1. V lost 4 bases, J lost 10 bases, and 11 bases stayed unmatched. The CDR3 contains 15 residues. CDR1 is GTSNPN, CDR2 SVGIG, per germline (reference sequence). The CDR3 loop is CAWTPGTGGYAELFF. The CDR3 region has the DNA TGTGCCTGGACGCCCGGGACAGGGGGTTACGCGGAGCTGTTTTTT.

This clonotype was picked up many times. The rearrangement uses TRBV12-3 or TRBV12-4 and TRBJ1-2; 7 bases line up with TRBD1. CDR3 length: 15 amino acids. Trimming cost V 5 bases and J 4 bases; bases outside gene matches: 10. The CDR3 coding sequence is TGTGCCAGCAGTCCCCTGGAGGAGGGGGCCTATGGCTACACCTTC. Its translation is CASSPLEEGAYGYTF.

This clonotype has only one observation. The V and J genes are TRBV20-1 and TRBJ2-1; 11 nucleotides agree with TRBD2. V shed 2 bases and J 7 bases; nucleotides not matched to a gene: 13. The CDR3 has 17 residues. The germline gives CDR1 DFQATT, CDR2 SNEGSKA (reference sequence). For the CDR3, the DNA is TGCAGTGCTAGACCACCCGCCGTGCTAGCGGGAGGTAATGAGCAGTTCTTC. The encoded protein is CSARPPAVLAGGNEQFF.